This TCR beta chain was profiled in a study of T-cell reconstitution after alpha-beta-depleted transplantation in children (TCRdb year 2016). Regarding the research as a whole: The study quantitatively tracked T-cell immune reconstitution after TCRalphabeta/CD19-depleted allogeneic hematopoietic cell transplantation in children using TCR repertoire profiling.

Spanning cysteine to phenylalanine, the CDR3 consists of 15 amino acids. Solely the CDR3 DNA is kept, with 45 bases framed from the first base. Relative to germline, V is 8 bases shorter and J is 4 bases shorter, with 18 bases between their ends. Sequences MNHEY (CDR1) and SVGAGI (CDR2) are obtained from the germline V gene. Library preparation used PCR. These reads were obtained on an Illumina HiSeq 2500. Molecular barcoding was employed in the preparation of TCR libraries, with unique molecular identifiers being used to normalize TCRbeta repertoire quantification. TCRdb passed the public sequencing reads through fastp at Q25 and MiXCR, retaining productive beta sequences. Under each unique CDR3 protein, matching rows form one entry showing the most common genes and DNA. This sample holds approximately 640,000 distinct CDR3 sequences; roughly 17% were observed only once. The top ten clones comprise under 1.2% of the sample.

On this clonotype: This clone's antigen is unknown. Base qualities are not recorded, but no much larger clone differs from it by a single base.

The chain is encoded by TRBV6-5 joined to TRBJ1-5; the D segment could be TRBD1, given 5 matching bases. The origin of this receptor is a human donor who donated a stem cell graft to a child with acute myeloid leukemia. This specimen was PBMCs from the stem cell graft donor, taken from the stem cell graft. This receptor carries the CDR3 CASGRVGVKNQPQHF. The bases read TGTGCCAGCGGGAGGGTGGGGGTGAAAAATCAGCCCCAGCATTTT.